These 29 T cell receptor beta chains were sequenced from one sample in a study of beta chain features in type 1 diabetes. Overall study findings and caveats: TCRB CDR3s were moderately but significantly shorter in Type 1 diabetes patients in all four CD4+ subsets.

What these receptors recognize is not known. Expressed TCRB transcripts were sequenced, since all the RNA that had been isolated was reverse transcribed. Here immunoSEQ multiplex PCR was the method, and the copy in TCRdb shows in-frame clones only, minus some. The repertoire includes about 170,000 clones, around 8% of them detected once, and about 0.9% sits in the top ten. What was sequenced was central memory CD4+ T cells from blood. These receptors all come from a woman aged 40-49 years with type 1 diabetes.

V usage is TRBV5-1 and J usage is TRBJ2-1; TRBD1 agrees at 7 bases. Germline CDR1 is SGHRS and CDR2 is YFSETQ. The CDR3 is 15 residues long. V was clipped by 7 bases and J by 1 base; unmatched bases: 8. CDR3 sequence (DNA): TGCGCCAGCTCCGGGACAGCCTTTTCCTACAATGAGCAGTTCTTC. Translated, it gives CASSGTAFSYNEQFF.

The table lists this clone with a few counts. The chain uses TRBV30 and TRBJ1-6, with D uncertain. There are 11 residues in the CDR3. Germline CDR1 reads GTSNPN; CDR2 reads SVGIG (reference sequence). Trimming stripped 0 bases from V and 13 bases from J, with 7 bases between. The DNA for the CDR3 is TGTGCCTGGAGTGTCGGCGGGCCCCTCCACTTT. Translated, it gives CAWSVGGPLHF.

The chain combines TRBV5-1 with TRBJ1-1; possible D gene TRBD1, 5 bases. The V and J ends lost 4 bases and 3 bases respectively, with 10 bases between them. This CDR3 comprises 13 residues. Germline CDR1 and CDR2: SGHRS and YFSETQ. CDR3 sequence (DNA): TGCGCCAGCAGCCAACAGGTTGACACTGAAGCTTTCTTT. Its translation is CASSQQVDTEAFF.

The rearrangement links TRBV7-2 to TRBJ2-6, with a tentative D call TRBD1 (6 bases). Trimming cost V 4 bases and J 9 bases, with 7 bases left between them. This CDR3 region has 12 residues. Germline V gives CDR1 SGHTA, CDR2 FQGNSA. CDR3 sequence: CASSSDSNVLTF. The CDR3 DNA is TGTGCCAGCAGCTCGGACAGCAACGTCCTGACTTTC.

This clone was observed a few times. CDR3 nucleotides: TGCGCCAGCAGCCAAGTCGGGTCCCCATCCTACGAGCAGTACTTC. Its translation is CASSQVGSPSYEQYF. The V gene is TRBV4-3, the J gene TRBJ2-7; D not certain. The CDR3 runs 15 residues. V lost 1 base to trimming and J lost 1 base, with 11 bases between them. Germline CDR1 and CDR2: LGHNA and YSLEER.

This clone was counted between two and nine times. This rearrangement joins TRBV5-1 to TRBJ1-1, with 9 bases aligning to TRBD1. The junction had 4 bases not matched to a gene; V was cut back by 0 bases and J by 1 base. CDR1 SGHRS and CDR2 YFSETQ come from the germline V gene. There are 16 residues in the CDR3. The CDR3 region has the DNA TGCGCCAGCAGCTTGGAACCGGGACAGGGGAACACTGAAGCTTTCTTT. It specifies CASSLEPGQGNTEAFF.

This rearrangement joins TRBV5-4 to TRBJ1-2, with a weak D call TRBD1 (5 bases). V gave up 0 bases and J gave up 4 bases, with 10 bases separating them. The germline V gene encodes CDR1 SGHNT and CDR2 YYREEE (reference sequence). This CDR3 is 14 amino acids long. CDR3 loop: CASSLARVSYGYTF. The CDR3 DNA is TGTGCCAGCAGCTTGGCCAGGGTGAGCTATGGCTACACCTTC.

This clone was detected a few times. At the DNA level, this CDR3 is encoded by other sequences in the same sample as well. This sequence joins TRBV30 and TRBJ2-7; 11 bases match TRBD2. The CDR3 covers 14 residues. Per the germline V gene, CDR1 is GTSNPN and CDR2 is SVGIG (reference sequence). V was pared by 4 bases and J by 3 bases, with 5 bases of the junction left unmatched. The CDR3 loop is CAWKGTSGFYEQYF. DNA of the CDR3: TGTGCCTGGAAGGGGACTAGCGGTTTCTACGAGCAGTACTTC.

This chain links TRBV27 with TRBJ1-5, with 9 bases identical to TRBD1. Trimming at V came to 6 bases and at J to 3 bases, leaving 6 bases not matched to a gene. The CDR3 loop spans 15 amino acids. Germline values: CDR1 MNHEY, CDR2 SMNVEV (reference sequence). The CDR3 DNA follows: TGTGCCAGCAGGCGACAGGGGGAACCCAATCAGCCCCAGCATTTT. Translated, it gives CASRRQGEPNQPQHF.

This clone was seen only a few times. The chain carries TRBV10-3 and TRBJ2-1, with D possibly matching TRBD2 (5 bases). The CDR3 is 12 residues long. The ends were cut back, 9 bases at V and 6 bases at J, with 12 bases in the middle. The germline V gene has CDR1 ENHRY and CDR2 SYGVKD. CDR3 sequence: CAMGEGGNEQFF. The CDR3 region has the DNA TGTGCCATGGGCGAGGGTGGCAATGAGCAGTTCTTC.

The V call is TRBV6-5, the J call TRBJ1-5; D gene ambiguous. The ends were cut back, 9 bases at V and 4 bases at J, with 10 bases in the middle. Germline-derived CDR1 and CDR2 are MNHEY and SVGAGI. This CDR3 spans 12 amino acids. This CDR3 reads CASRSGNQPQHF. The CDR3 DNA reads TGTGCCAGTCGGAGTGGGAATCAGCCCCAGCATTTT.

This chain joins TRBV30 and TRBJ1-2; no definite D call. Between the trimmed V and J ends, which lost 1 base and 3 bases, there was a span of 9 bases. CDR3 size: 13 residues. The germline V gene encodes CDR1 GTSNPN and CDR2 SVGIG (reference sequence). CDR3 in DNA: TGTGCCTGGAGTGACAGCTCCTACTATGGCTACACCTTC. This codes for CAWSDSSYYGYTF.

This clone has a handful of counts. V and J are TRBV28 and TRBJ2-5; possible D gene TRBD2, 5 bases. Germline CDR1 reads MDHEN; CDR2 reads SYDVKM. The CDR3 is made up of 14 amino acids. V was cut by 4 bases and J by 5 bases, with 14 bases left in between. This CDR3 is CASSSTRGSETQYF. The CDR3 DNA reads as TGTGCCAGCAGTTCTACACGGGGAAGCGAGACCCAGTACTTC.

The table lists this clone with a few counts. V is TRBV11-3 and J is TRBJ2-5, with D maybe TRBD2 (6 bases). The V and J ends lost 5 bases and 5 bases respectively, with 21 bases between them. The V gene's germline CDR1 is SGHNT and CDR2 YENEEA. This CDR3 comprises 16 residues. CDR3 protein: CASSQLGTSILETQYF. For the CDR3, the DNA is TGTGCCAGCAGCCAATTGGGGACTTCGATCCTCGAGACCCAGTACTTC.

This clone was counted between two and nine times. The genes are TRBV27 and TRBJ2-3, with D possibly TRBD1 on 8 matching bases. This CDR3 contains 14 residues. Between the trimmed V and J ends, which lost 3 bases and 5 bases, there was a span of 12 bases. CDR1 and CDR2 from the germline V gene are MNHEY and SMNVEV (reference sequence). The CDR3 here is CASSFYRGGDTQYF. The DNA of the CDR3 is TGTGCCAGCAGTTTTTACAGGGGGGGAGATACGCAGTATTTT.

There are a few counts of this clone. The chain combines TRBV14 with TRBJ2-1, with TRBD2 matching 9 bases. The junction had 8 bases not matched to a gene; V was cut back by 0 bases and J by 11 bases. Germline CDR1 and CDR2: SGHDN and FVKESK. The CDR3 runs 15 residues. CDR3 coding DNA: TGTGCCAGCAGCCAAGAGACTAGCGGAAGTATAAAGCAGTTCTTC. Its translation: CASSQETSGSIKQFF.

The CDR3 reads CSVRQDENNEQFF. For the CDR3, the DNA is TGCAGCGTCCGACAGGACGAAAACAATGAGCAGTTCTTC. This chain links TRBV29-1 with TRBJ2-1, with D maybe TRBD1 (6 bases). Germline V gene sequence: CDR1 SQVTM, CDR2 ANQGSEA. The CDR3 extends over 13 amino acids. Trimming stripped 6 bases from V and 5 bases from J, with 14 bases between.

The chain has TRBV7-2 and TRBJ1-2; 7 positions match TRBD1. In germline, CDR1 is SGHTA, CDR2 FQGNSA. This CDR3 contains 14 residues. Trimming at V came to 5 bases and at J to 2 bases, leaving 5 bases not matched to a gene. In DNA form, the CDR3 reads TGTGCCAGCAGCCTCCAGACAGGGAACTATGGCTACACCTTC. It specifies CASSLQTGNYGYTF.

V usage is TRBV28 and J usage is TRBJ2-5; possible D gene TRBD2, 5 bases. Trimming cost V 1 base and J 1 base, with 10 bases left between them. The germline gives CDR1 MDHEN, CDR2 SYDVKM. This CDR3 region has 15 residues. In DNA, the CDR3 is TGTGCCAGCAGTTTATCGGGCCTAGCCCAAGAGACCCAGTACTTC. Translation: CASSLSGLAQETQYF.

This clone turned up a few times. In DNA, the CDR3 is TGTGCCAGCAGCTTGAAGACAGGACTTTCCTACGAGCAGTACTTC. The encoded protein is CASSLKTGLSYEQYF. J is TRBJ2-7 and V is TRBV5-4; D possibly corresponds to TRBD1 (6 bases). The CDR3 runs to 15 residues. Germline values: CDR1 SGHNT, CDR2 YYREEE (reference sequence). The V and J ends lost 1 base and 1 base respectively, with 12 bases between them. Complete variable domain (other parts from reference TRBV5-4 and TRBJ2-7): ETGVTQSPTHLIKTRGQQVTLRCSSQSGHNTVSWYQQALGQGPQFIFQYYREEENGRGNFPPRFSGLQFPNYSSELNVNALELDDSALYLCASSLKTGLSYEQYFGPGTRLTVT.

This clone has just a few counts. CDR3 DNA sequence: TGTGCCAGCAGCACCGGACAGCTCCAAGAGACCCAGTACTTC. Its translation is CASSTGQLQETQYF. The chain joins TRBV5-5 to TRBJ2-5; possible D gene TRBD1, 6 bases. Germline CDR1 and CDR2: SGHKS and YYEKEE (reference sequence). The ends were cut back, 4 bases at V and 1 base at J, with 11 bases in the middle. The CDR3 runs to 14 residues.

In this sample, this clone turned up a few times. V and J are TRBV18 and TRBJ2-1; 7 bases map to TRBD2. Germline V CDR1 and CDR2: KGHSH, LQKENI. V was pared by 2 bases and J by 5 bases, with 6 bases of the junction left unmatched. The CDR3 totals 15 residues. CDR3 DNA sequence: TGTGCCAGCTCACCATTAGCGGGTGGGGACAATGAGCAGTTCTTC. As protein: CASSPLAGGDNEQFF.

This clone has a count of ten or more. This chain connects TRBV25-1 to TRBJ1-1, with D unresolved. CDR1 MGHDK and CDR2 SYGVNS come from the germline V gene. The CDR3 extends over 15 amino acids. V gave up 2 bases and J gave up 0 bases, with 10 bases separating them. The CDR3 DNA reads TGTGCCAGCAGTGAAACGGGAGCGATGAACACTGAAGCTTTCTTT. This translates into CASSETGAMNTEAFF.

This sequence joins TRBV27 and TRBJ2-2, with D maybe TRBD1 (6 bases). This CDR3 region has 14 residues. Deletions cut 9 bases from V and 3 bases from J, with 14 bases between. The germline gives CDR1 MNHEY, CDR2 SMNVEV (reference sequence). The CDR3 spells CASRTEGYTGELFF. Written as DNA, the CDR3 is TGTGCCAGTCGGACAGAGGGTTACACCGGGGAGCTGTTTTTT.

V gene TRBV7-9 combines with J gene TRBJ2-5; unclear D gene. Per the germline V gene, CDR1 is SEHNR and CDR2 is FQNEAQ (reference sequence). V was cut by 1 base and J by 2 bases, with 5 bases left in between. This CDR3 has 13 amino acids. CDR3 DNA sequence: TGTGCCAGCAGCTTAGTACGGCAAGAGACCCAGTACTTC. This sequence encodes CASSLVRQETQYF.

The chain is built from TRBV4-1 and TRBJ2-7; 7 bases line up with TRBD1. This CDR3 is 16 amino acids long. Germline CDR1 MGHRA, CDR2 YSYEKL. Losses at the gene ends were 4 bases for V and 6 bases for J; bases not matched to a gene: 15. The CDR3 is CASSRLDRDPFVEQYF. The CDR3 DNA reads as TGCGCCAGCAGCCGGTTAGACAGGGACCCCTTTGTCGAGCAGTACTTC.

This clone showed up just a few times. The same CDR3 is also encoded by other DNA sequences in this sample. This rearrangement joins TRBV15 to TRBJ1-2; 7 positions agree with TRBD1. The CDR3 consists of 15 residues. Germline V gives CDR1 LNHNV, CDR2 YYDKDF (reference sequence). V trimming: 0 bases; J trimming: 4 bases; junction bases outside the gene matches: 5. This CDR3 reads CATSRDRQGGYGYTF. DNA of the CDR3: TGTGCCACCAGCAGAGATCGGCAGGGGGGCTATGGCTACACCTTC.

This clone was seen ten or more times. The genes are TRBV29-1 and TRBJ2-5; a weak D match, TRBD1 (6 bases). This CDR3 comprises 12 residues. Trimming stripped 7 bases from V and 6 bases from J, with 15 bases between. CDR1 is SQVTM and CDR2 is ANQGSEA in the germline V gene. CDR3 coding DNA: TGCAGCGGTACAGGGAGTGTGAAGACCCAGTACTTC. Translated: CSGTGSVKTQYF.

The chain employs TRBV28 and TRBJ1-1; 7 positions match TRBD1. Germline-derived CDR1 and CDR2 are MDHEN and SYDVKM. Losses at the gene ends were 4 bases for V and 6 bases for J; bases not matched to a gene: 5. CDR3 size: 13 residues. DNA of the CDR3: TGTGCCAGCAGTTCACAGGGGACAGCTGAAGCTTTCTTT. Residues: CASSSQGTAEAFF.